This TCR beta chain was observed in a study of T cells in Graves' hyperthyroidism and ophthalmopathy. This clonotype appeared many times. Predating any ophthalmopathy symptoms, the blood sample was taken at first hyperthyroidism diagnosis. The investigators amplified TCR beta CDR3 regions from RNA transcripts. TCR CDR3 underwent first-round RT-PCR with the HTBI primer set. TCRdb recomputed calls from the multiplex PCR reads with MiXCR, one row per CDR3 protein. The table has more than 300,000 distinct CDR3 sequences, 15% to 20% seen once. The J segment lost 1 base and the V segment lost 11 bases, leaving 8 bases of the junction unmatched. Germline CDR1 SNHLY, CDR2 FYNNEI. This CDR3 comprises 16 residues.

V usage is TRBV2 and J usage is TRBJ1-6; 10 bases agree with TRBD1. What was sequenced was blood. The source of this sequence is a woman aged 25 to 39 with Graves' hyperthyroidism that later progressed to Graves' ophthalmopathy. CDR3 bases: TGTGCCGTCCCGGGACAGGGGAATTCCTATAATTCACCCCTCCACTTT. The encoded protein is CAVPGQGNSYNSPLHF.